The rows below give T cell receptor beta chains drawn from one sample of a study of control samples from healthy donors and cancer patients. Repertoires were generated with immunoSEQ multiplex PCR, while TCRdb's copy carries only in-frame clones and drops some. The sample includes around 170,000 clones, about 90% of them seen just once. Sequenced sample: blood. These receptors all stem from a woman aged 25 to 39 in good health. Each CDR3 is given with its conserved first and last residue. D genes are given only for firm matches. Size is stated for part of the rows, as once, few or many counts, or as a class when the clone is expanded.

D: .
V: TRBV3-1/TRBV3-2
J: TRBJ2-5
size: .
CDR3: CASSQDLGMAGQNF
DNA: TGTGCCAGCAGCCAAGATCTCGGGATGGCGGGGCAGAACTTC

D: .
V: TRBV19
J: TRBJ1-1
size: .
CDR3: CASSIKGSSNTEAFF
DNA: TGTGCCAGTAGTATCAAGGGGTCATCGAACACTGAAGCTTTCTTT

D: .
V: TRBV19
J: TRBJ1-6
size: .
CDR3: CASSGIDSPLHF
DNA: TGTGCCAGTAGTGGCATTGATTCACCCCTCCACTTT

D: .
V: TRBV7-2
J: TRBJ2-3
size: .
CDR3: CASSPELSDTQYF
DNA: TGTGCCAGCAGCCCCGAGTTGTCAGATACGCAGTATTTT

D: .
V: TRBV29-1
J: TRBJ2-7
size: .
CDR3: CSVEEGYEQYF
DNA: TGCAGCGTTGAAGAGGGGTACGAGCAGTACTTC

D: .
V: TRBV9
J: TRBJ2-7
size: .
CDR3: CASSVDASSYEQYF
DNA: TGTGCCAGCAGCGTAGATGCATCTTCCTACGAGCAGTACTTC

D: .
V: TRBV25-1
J: TRBJ2-2
size: .
CDR3: CASSELGAGELFF
DNA: TGTGCCAGCAGTGAATTGGGAGCCGGGGAGCTGTTTTTT

D: .
V: TRBV29-1
J: TRBJ2-2
size: .
CDR3: CSVDRDGEGGELFF
DNA: TGCAGCGTTGACAGGGACGGAGAGGGCGGGGAGCTGTTTTTT

D: .
V: TRBV19
J: TRBJ2-3
size: once
CDR3: CASSKGGPDTQYF
DNA: TGTGCCAGTAGTAAGGGGGGCCCAGATACGCAGTATTTT

D: .
V: TRBV27
J: TRBJ2-2
size: .
CDR3: CASSSTGFRAGLFF
DNA: TGTGCCAGCAGTTCTACAGGGTTTAGGGCCGGGCTGTTTTTT

D: .
V: TRBV7-9
J: TRBJ2-2
size: .
CDR3: CASSLAGFGGELFF
DNA: TGTGCCAGCAGCTTAGCCGGGTTTGGCGGGGAGCTGTTTTTT

D: TRBD2
V: TRBV5-1
J: TRBJ2-5
size: .
CDR3: CASSLRRLAGGPQETQYF
DNA: TGCGCCAGCAGCTTACGAAGACTAGCGGGGGGTCCTCAAGAGACCCAGTACTTC

D: .
V: TRBV28
J: TRBJ1-2
size: .
CDR3: CASSLEGYGYTF
DNA: TGTGCCAGCAGTTTAGAGGGTTATGGCTACACCTTC

D: .
V: TRBV19
J: TRBJ2-3
size: .
CDR3: CASSDATGPLTDTQYF
DNA: TGTGCCAGTAGTGACGCGACAGGCCCTCTCACAGATACGCAGTATTTT

D: TRBD2
V: TRBV4-1
J: TRBJ2-4
size: .
CDR3: CASSQDPNAGGKNIQYF
DNA: TGCGCCAGCAGCCAAGATCCAAATGCGGGGGGCAAAAACATTCAGTACTTC

D: TRBD2
V: TRBV7-2
J: TRBJ2-1
size: .
CDR3: CASSPGLAGGLSSYNEQFF
DNA: TGTGCCAGCAGCCCGGGACTAGCGGGAGGGTTAAGCTCCTACAATGAGCAGTTCTTC

D: .
V: TRBV24-1
J: TRBJ1-5
size: .
CDR3: CATSEGGARPQHF
DNA: TGTGCCACCAGTGAAGGGGGGGCGAGGCCCCAGCATTTT

D: .
V: TRBV11-3
J: TRBJ2-7
size: few
CDR3: CASSFSRETTYEQYF
DNA: TGTGCCAGCAGCTTTTCGAGGGAGACGACCTACGAGCAGTACTTC

D: TRBD1
V: TRBV7-9
J: TRBJ1-1
size: .
CDR3: CASSLRLGETGAPRTEAFF
DNA: TGTGCCAGCAGCTTAAGGTTAGGTGAGACAGGGGCCCCGAGGACTGAAGCTTTCTTT

D: .
V: TRBV28
J: TRBJ1-5
size: .
CDR3: CASSPVYGYNQPQHF
DNA: TGTGCCAGCAGCCCGGTTTACGGGTACAATCAGCCCCAGCATTTT

D: .
V: TRBV6-1
J: TRBJ1-4
size: .
CDR3: CASSEAWGSREKLFF
DNA: TGTGCCAGCAGTGAAGCGTGGGGATCCCGCGAAAAACTGTTTTTT

D: .
V: TRBV19
J: TRBJ2-1
size: .
CDR3: CASSLGRNEQFF
DNA: TGTGCCAGTAGCCTGGGGCGGAATGAGCAGTTCTTC

D: TRBD1
V: TRBV19
J: TRBJ2-1
size: once
CDR3: CASRDRGSSYNEQFF
DNA: TGTGCCAGTAGGGACAGGGGGTCTTCCTACAATGAGCAGTTCTTC

D: .
V: TRBV18
J: TRBJ1-5
size: once
CDR3: CASSRTGNPYSNQPQHF
DNA: TGTGCCAGCTCACGTACAGGGAACCCTTATAGCAATCAGCCCCAGCATTTT

D: TRBD1
V: TRBV7-9
J: TRBJ1-1
size: once
CDR3: CASSPRGRGNTEAFF
DNA: TGTGCCAGCAGCCCTAGGGGGCGCGGGAACACTGAAGCTTTCTTT

D: .
V: TRBV19
J: TRBJ1-3
size: .
CDR3: CASASWGSSGNTIYF
DNA: TGTGCCAGTGCGAGTTGGGGTAGCTCTGGAAACACCATATATTTT

D: .
V: TRBV6-7
J: TRBJ2-2
size: .
CDR3: CASSWKRRTGELFF
DNA: TGTGCCAGCAGTTGGAAGAGACGAACCGGGGAGCTGTTTTTT

D: TRBD1
V: TRBV7-9
J: TRBJ1-1
size: .
CDR3: CASSLGTGRPNTEAFF
DNA: TGTGCCAGCAGCCTTGGGACAGGACGACCCAACACTGAAGCTTTCTTT

D: TRBD1
V: TRBV7-9
J: TRBJ1-6
size: .
CDR3: CASSLEQGNSPLHF
DNA: TGTGCCAGCAGCTTAGAACAGGGGAATTCACCCCTCCACTTT

D: .
V: TRBV29-1
J: TRBJ2-1
size: .
CDR3: CSVDLGQEQFF
DNA: TGCAGCGTTGACTTGGGACAAGAGCAGTTCTTC

D: TRBD1
V: TRBV28
J: TRBJ2-5
size: once
CDR3: CASQSQGAYETQYF
DNA: TGTGCCAGTCAATCACAGGGGGCGTATGAGACCCAGTACTTC

D: TRBD2
V: TRBV28
J: TRBJ2-7
size: .
CDR3: CASSSLGSSGSLRYEQYF
DNA: TGTGCCAGCAGTTCCCTCGGGTCTAGCGGGAGTCTCCGCTACGAGCAGTACTTC

D: .
V: TRBV2
J: TRBJ1-5
size: .
CDR3: CASSPGPNQPQHF
DNA: TGTGCCAGCAGTCCAGGGCCAAATCAGCCCCAGCATTTT

D: TRBD1
V: TRBV29-1
J: TRBJ1-2
size: .
CDR3: CSVIPGQSATYGYTF
DNA: TGCAGCGTTATACCGGGACAGTCCGCAACCTATGGCTACACCTTC

D: .
V: TRBV5-1
J: TRBJ2-7
size: .
CDR3: CASSLWDGPTYEQYF
DNA: TGCGCCAGCAGCCTGTGGGACGGACCCACCTACGAGCAGTACTTC

D: TRBD1
V: TRBV11-2
J: TRBJ1-2
size: .
CDR3: CASSKGGTAYGYTF
DNA: TGTGCCAGCAGCAAAGGGGGGACAGCGTATGGCTACACCTTC

D: .
V: TRBV5-5
J: TRBJ1-5
size: .
CDR3: CASSLAGGLINQPQHF
DNA: TGTGCCAGCAGCTTGGCCGGCGGCCTTATAAATCAGCCCCAGCATTTT

D: .
V: TRBV10-3
J: TRBJ1-3
size: once
CDR3: CAISLGHSGNTIYF
DNA: TGTGCCATCAGCTTGGGCCACTCTGGAAACACCATATATTTT

D: TRBD1
V: TRBV7-2
J: TRBJ1-3
size: .
CDR3: CASSVRQGTNTIYF
DNA: TGTGCCAGCAGCGTACGACAGGGGACAAACACCATATATTTT

D: .
V: TRBV19
J: TRBJ1-2
size: .
CDR3: CASSIEDTGLNYGYTF
DNA: TGTGCCAGTAGTATAGAAGACACAGGGCTTAACTATGGCTACACCTTC

D: TRBD1
V: TRBV4-2
J: TRBJ2-3
size: .
CDR3: CASSQEGQLTDTQYF
DNA: TGTGCCAGCAGCCAAGAGGGACAGCTTACAGATACGCAGTATTTT

D: TRBD1
V: TRBV7-9
J: TRBJ1-4
size: .
CDR3: CASSTGQGTLNEKLFF
DNA: TGTGCCAGCAGCACGGGACAGGGGACCCTCAATGAAAAACTGTTTTTT

D: .
V: TRBV12-3/TRBV12-4
J: TRBJ2-6
size: .
CDR3: CASSYSGANVLTF
DNA: TGTGCCAGCAGTTACAGTGGGGCCAACGTCCTGACTTTC

D: TRBD2
V: TRBV6-2/TRBV6-3
J: TRBJ2-5
size: once
CDR3: CASSYEAGASETQYF
DNA: TGTGCCAGCAGTTACGAGGCGGGAGCTTCGGAGACCCAGTACTTC

D: .
V: TRBV6-1
J: TRBJ1-6
size: .
CDR3: CASSELDRSNSPLHF
DNA: TGTGCCAGCAGTGAACTTGACAGGAGTAATTCACCCCTCCACTTT

D: .
V: TRBV10-1
J: TRBJ2-1
size: .
CDR3: CASSASSGQRYNEQFF
DNA: TGCGCCAGCAGTGCGTCCAGTGGACAGAGGTACAATGAGCAGTTCTTC

D: .
V: TRBV29-1
J: TRBJ1-2
size: .
CDR3: CSVEGSNYGYTF
DNA: TGCAGCGTTGAAGGCAGTAACTATGGCTACACCTTC

D: .
V: TRBV21-1
J: TRBJ2-7
size: .
CDR3: CASSQRTGTAYEQYF
DNA: TGTGCCAGCAGCCAACGGACAGGGACGGCCTACGAGCAGTACTTC

D: .
V: TRBV4-1
J: TRBJ1-2
size: .
CDR3: CASSQIDVDPMAIYTF
DNA: TGCGCCAGCAGCCAGATCGACGTGGATCCTATGGCTATCTACACCTTC

D: .
V: TRBV11-2
J: TRBJ2-1
size: .
CDR3: CASSLGIEQFF
DNA: TGTGCCAGCAGCTTGGGAATCGAGCAGTTCTTC

D: .
V: TRBV24-1
J: TRBJ2-3
size: .
CDR3: CATSDRMKSTDTQYF
DNA: TGTGCCACCAGTGATAGAATGAAGAGCACAGATACGCAGTATTTT

D: TRBD1
V: TRBV4-2
J: TRBJ1-4
size: .
CDR3: CASSQYDRGQNEKLFF
DNA: TGTGCCAGCAGCCAATACGACAGGGGCCAGAATGAAAAACTGTTTTTT

D: TRBD1
V: TRBV5-1
J: TRBJ1-4
size: .
CDR3: CASSYRDSTNEKLFF
DNA: TGCGCCAGCAGTTACCGGGACAGCACTAATGAAAAACTGTTTTTT

D: TRBD2
V: TRBV4-1
J: TRBJ2-5
size: .
CDR3: CASSQAPGTSEETQYF
DNA: TGCGCCAGCAGCCAGGCTCCCGGGACTAGCGAAGAGACCCAGTACTTC

D: .
V: TRBV29-1
J: TRBJ1-1
size: .
CDR3: CSVVWGANTEAFF
DNA: TGCAGCGTTGTTTGGGGGGCGAACACTGAAGCTTTCTTT

D: .
V: TRBV6-6
J: TRBJ1-5
size: .
CDR3: CASSYRGSQPQHF
DNA: TGTGCCAGCAGTTACCGGGGAAGTCAGCCCCAGCATTTT

D: .
V: TRBV5-1
J: TRBJ1-4
size: .
CDR3: CASSVNRATNEKLFF
DNA: TGCGCCAGCAGCGTAAACAGGGCTACTAATGAAAAACTGTTTTTT

D: TRBD2
V: TRBV7-2
J: TRBJ2-7
size: .
CDR3: CASSPRLAGGGAYEQYF
DNA: TGTGCCAGCAGCCCCCGTTTAGCGGGAGGTGGAGCCTACGAGCAGTACTTC